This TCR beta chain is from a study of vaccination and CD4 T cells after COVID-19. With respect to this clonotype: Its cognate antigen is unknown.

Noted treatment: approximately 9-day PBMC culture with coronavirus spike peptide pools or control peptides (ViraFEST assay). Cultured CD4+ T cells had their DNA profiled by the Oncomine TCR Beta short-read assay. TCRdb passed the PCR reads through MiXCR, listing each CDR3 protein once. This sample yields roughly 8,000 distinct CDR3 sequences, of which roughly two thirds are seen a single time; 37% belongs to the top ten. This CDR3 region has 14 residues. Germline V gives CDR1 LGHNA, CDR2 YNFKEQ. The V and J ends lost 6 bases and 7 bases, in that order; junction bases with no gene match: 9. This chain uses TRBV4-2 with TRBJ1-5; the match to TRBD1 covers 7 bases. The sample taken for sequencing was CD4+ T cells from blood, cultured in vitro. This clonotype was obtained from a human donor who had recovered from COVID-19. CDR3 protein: CASSHTDREQPQHF. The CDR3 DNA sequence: TGTGCCAGCAGTCATACCGACAGGGAACAGCCCCAGCATTTT.